The 21 T cell receptor beta chains listed next were all sequenced from one sample in a study of CD8 T cells in ankylosing spondylitis listed by TCRdb under 2017. Preparation of the library involved 5' RACE. TCRdb names Illumina HiSeq 2500 as the instrument used. The public reads were quality trimmed at Q25 with fastp and then assembled into clones with MiXCR by TCRdb, keeping productive beta chains. Rows matching on CDR3 protein sequence are summarized as one entry with the most common DNA and genes. The sample has about 42,000 distinct CDR3 sequences on record, approximately 2.6% of them singletons. 4.6% of the sample goes to the ten largest clones. Specimen: blood, either unsorted or a sorted T cell fraction (not recorded which). The origin of the receptors is a male donor with ankylosing spondylitis or in good health (not recorded which).

This clonotype showed up many times. This sequence joins TRBV9 and TRBJ2-5; D gene ambiguous. Germline CDR1 and CDR2: SGDLS and YYNGEE. Deletions cut 1 base from V and 2 bases from J, with 9 bases between. The CDR3 length is 14 residues. In nucleotides, the CDR3 is TGTGCCAGCAGCGTACAGGCAGAACAAGAGACCCAGTACTTC. The encoded protein is CASSVQAEQETQYF.

This clonotype came up many times. The chain is built from TRBV9 and TRBJ2-3, with D tentatively TRBD1 or TRBD2 (5 bases each). CDR1 is SGDLS and CDR2 is YYNGEE in the germline V gene. Trimming took 4 bases from V and 9 from J, leaving 24 bases between them. The CDR3 runs 16 residues. CDR3 nucleotide sequence: TGTGCCAGCAGCTCTTCTTCGGCCCGGGGCCAGGACACGCAGTATTTT. This codes for CASSSSSARGQDTQYF.

In its sample, this clonotype was seen many times. The chain is built from TRBV9 and TRBJ1-2; no firm D call. There are 13 residues in the CDR3. CDR1 is SGDLS and CDR2 is YYNGEE in the germline V gene. Trimming stripped 3 bases from V and 0 bases from J, with 6 bases between. Here the CDR3 DNA reads TGTGCCAGCAGCGAGACAACTAACTATGGCTACACCTTC. Translation: CASSETTNYGYTF. Full variable domain (rest looked up from reference TRBV9 and TRBJ1-2): DSGVTQTPKHLITATGQRVTLRCSPRSGDLSVYWYQQSLDQGLQFLIQYYNGEERAKGNILERFSAQQFPDLHSELNLSSLELGDSALYFCASSETTNYGYTFGSGTRLTVV.

This clonotype was counted ten times or more. The chain carries TRBV9 and TRBJ2-1; TRBD2 matches 9 bases. This CDR3 region has 16 residues. J lost 6 bases, V lost 0 bases, and 7 bases had no gene match. From germline, CDR1 is SGDLS and CDR2 YYNGEE. In nucleotides, the CDR3 is TGTGCCAGCAGCGTAGAATGGCGGGAGGGTTCCAATGAGCAGTTCTTC. Protein: CASSVEWREGSNEQFF.

This clonotype was picked up many times. The chain employs TRBV9 and TRBJ1-2; TRBD1 matches at 7 bases. The trim removed 1 base at V and 5 bases at J, leaving 8 bases unmatched. Germline CDR1 and CDR2: SGDLS and YYNGEE. The CDR3 is made up of 15 amino acids. The CDR3 sequence: CASSVNPGGAYGYTF. CDR3 in DNA: TGTGCCAGCAGCGTAAATCCAGGGGGTGCATATGGCTACACCTTC.

This clonotype was counted ten times or more. V is TRBV9 and J is TRBJ1-2, with D possibly being TRBD1 (5 bases). Trimming took off 3 bases at V and 2 bases at J, with 11 bases between the two ends. This CDR3 region has 14 residues. CDR1 and CDR2 from the germline V gene are SGDLS and YYNGEE. Here the CDR3 DNA reads TGTGCCAGCAGCGCTTCGACAGCCAACTATGGCTACACCTTC. This encodes CASSASTANYGYTF.

Many counts were recorded for this clonotype. The chain couples TRBV9 to TRBJ2-2; TRBD2 matches 8 bases. The CDR3 totals 16 residues. In germline, CDR1 is SGDLS, CDR2 YYNGEE. Losses at the gene ends were 6 bases for V and 7 bases for J; bases not matched to a gene: 14. CDR3 sequence (DNA): TGTGCCAGCAACACCGGTTCCGGCAGCGGGGGCGGGGAGCTGTTTTTT. It yields the protein CASNTGSGSGGGELFF.

This clonotype was counted many times. The chain links TRBV9 to TRBJ1-1, with 8 bases matching TRBD1. Trimming removed 4 bases from V and 5 bases from J; junction bases left unmatched: 7. The CDR3 runs to 14 residues. CDR1 is SGDLS, CDR2 YYNGEE, per germline. CDR3 sequence reads: CASSRGQGRTEAFF. The CDR3 DNA is TGTGCCAGCAGCCGCGGACAGGGTAGGACTGAAGCTTTCTTT.

This clonotype was counted many times. The chain carries TRBV9 and TRBJ2-5, with D possibly TRBD1 on 5 matching bases. The germline CDR1 and CDR2 sequences are SGDLS and YYNGEE. V dropped 3 bases and J dropped 5 bases, with 11 bases sitting between them. This CDR3 has 13 amino acids. In DNA, the CDR3 is TGTGCCAGCAGCGACAGGTCCAGCGAGACCCAGTACTTC. Encoded protein: CASSDRSSETQYF.

This clonotype showed up many times. The V call is TRBV24-1, the J call TRBJ2-7; 9 bases map to TRBD2. Germline assignment: CDR1 KGHDR and CDR2 SFDVKD. The V segment lost 0 bases and the J segment 5 bases; nucleotides outside the gene matches: 7. CDR3 length: 16 amino acids. The CDR3 DNA reads as TGTGCCACCAGTGATTTGAGTAGCGGGAGCGGGGACGAGCAGTACTTC. It encodes CATSDLSSGSGDEQYF.

This clonotype occurred many times. The chain employs TRBV9 and TRBJ2-7; D is uncertain. Deletions cut 0 bases from V and 3 bases from J, with 13 bases between. This CDR3 has 15 residues. CDR1 is SGDLS and CDR2 is YYNGEE in the germline V gene. The CDR3 reads CASSVAGSSFYEQYF. CDR3 nucleotides: TGTGCCAGCAGCGTAGCCGGGTCGAGTTTCTACGAGCAGTACTTC.

Many counts were recorded for this clonotype. The chain joins TRBV9 to TRBJ2-2; maybe TRBD2 (5 bases). This CDR3 has 15 amino acids. CDR1 is SGDLS and CDR2 is YYNGEE in the germline V gene. The V end lost 0 bases, the J end lost 4 bases, and 10 bases lay between the germline ends. Here the CDR3 reads CASSVAGLGTGELFF. The CDR3 DNA follows: TGTGCCAGCAGCGTAGCGGGGTTGGGCACCGGGGAGCTGTTTTTT.

This clonotype has a count of ten or more. V gene TRBV9 combines with J gene TRBJ2-1; unclear D gene. Germline V lookup: CDR1 SGDLS, CDR2 YYNGEE. The CDR3 extends over 16 amino acids. The V and J ends lost 4 bases and 0 bases respectively, with 14 bases between them. As DNA, the CDR3 is TGTGCCAGCAGCCTCGATCCCAGGCCCTCCTACAATGAGCAGTTCTTC. It yields the protein CASSLDPRPSYNEQFF.

This clonotype was recorded at least ten times. The gene calls are TRBV9 and TRBJ2-3, with 7 bases that match TRBD2. Germline CDR1 and CDR2: SGDLS and YYNGEE. The CDR3 totals 14 residues. V dropped 2 bases and J dropped 2; count of bases not matched to a gene: 2. CDR3 bases: TGTGCCAGCAGCGTCGCGGGAGACACAGATACGCAGTATTTT. Translated, it gives CASSVAGDTDTQYF. Variable domain in full (rest from reference TRBV9 and TRBJ2-3): DSGVTQTPKHLITATGQRVTLRCSPRSGDLSVYWYQQSLDQGLQFLIQYYNGEERAKGNILERFSAQQFPDLHSELNLSSLELGDSALYFCASSVAGDTDTQYFGPGTRLTVL.

The CDR3 coding sequence is TGTGCCAGCAGCAAGCGTCCCGGGACTAGCGGGACTAGCACAGATACGCAGTATTTT. Residues: CASSKRPGTSGTSTDTQYF. J is TRBJ2-3 and V is TRBV9; 13 bases match TRBD2. Germline-derived CDR1 and CDR2 are SGDLS and YYNGEE. V gave up 4 bases and J gave up 0 bases; unmatched junction bases: 11. The CDR3 is 19 residues long.

The chain links TRBV9 to TRBJ2-7; the D gene is possibly TRBD2 (5 bases). V lost 4 bases and J lost 7, with 18 bases in between. Per germline, CDR1 SGDLS and CDR2 YYNGEE. This CDR3 has 14 residues. CDR3 loop: CASSPRDPLEEQYF. The CDR3 region has the DNA TGTGCCAGCAGCCCCCGGGATCCCTTAGAGGAGCAGTACTTC.

This clonotype appeared many times. V usage is TRBV9 and J usage is TRBJ2-1; a possible D gene is TRBD2 (5 bases). V was cut by 2 bases and J by 5 bases, with 14 bases left in between. The CDR3 totals 15 residues. CDR1 and CDR2 from the germline V gene are SGDLS and YYNGEE. CDR3 in DNA: TGTGCCAGCAGCGTCCCGGGGTCCCTTAACAATGAGCAGTTCTTC. It specifies CASSVPGSLNNEQFF. Full variable domain (missing parts from reference TRBV9 and TRBJ2-1): DSGVTQTPKHLITATGQRVTLRCSPRSGDLSVYWYQQSLDQGLQFLIQYYNGEERAKGNILERFSAQQFPDLHSELNLSSLELGDSALYFCASSVPGSLNNEQFFGPGTRLTVL.

This clonotype has a count of ten or more. The chain links TRBV9 to TRBJ2-7; TRBD2 matches at 9 bases. Germline V gives CDR1 SGDLS, CDR2 YYNGEE. The CDR3 has 15 residues. The J segment lost 4 bases and the V segment lost 0 bases, leaving 5 bases of the junction unmatched. The CDR3 nucleotides read TGTGCCAGCAGCGTAGCGGCTAGCGGGACTTACGAGCAGTACTTC. This encodes CASSVAASGTYEQYF.

This clonotype was seen ten or more times. This chain links TRBV9 with TRBJ2-1, with 9 positions matching TRBD2. There are 16 residues in the CDR3. Germline CDR1 is SGDLS and CDR2 is YYNGEE. The junction had 9 bases not matched to a gene; V was cut back by 4 bases and J by 4 bases. The CDR3 DNA sequence: TGTGCCAGCAGCCCTCGGCGGGAGGGCGCGTACAATGAGCAGTTCTTC. This codes for CASSPRREGAYNEQFF.

This clonotype has ten or more counts. This sequence joins TRBV9 and TRBJ2-7; 7 bases line up with TRBD1. The germline gives CDR1 SGDLS, CDR2 YYNGEE. V trimming: 1 base; J trimming: 3 bases; junction bases outside the gene matches: 7. The CDR3 sequence is 15 residues long. The CDR3 region has the DNA TGTGCCAGCAGCGTAAGCCCGACAGGGTACTACGAGCAGTACTTC. It specifies CASSVSPTGYYEQYF.

This clonotype was counted ten times or more. The CDR3 bases are TGTGCCAGCTCCAAAGGCGGGGATACTGGGGCCAACGTCCTGACTTTC. The encoded protein is CASSKGGDTGANVLTF. The chain recombines TRBV9 with TRBJ2-6; possibly TRBD2 for D (6 bases). V gave up 7 bases and J gave up 2 bases, with 16 bases separating them. CDR1 and CDR2 from the germline V gene are SGDLS and YYNGEE. The CDR3 has 16 amino acids.